This TCR beta chain was identified during a study of T cell responses to AZD1222 COVID-19 vaccine. General study results and limits: Repertoires were obtained only post-peak T cell response.

Per the germline V gene, CDR1 is MNHEY and CDR2 is SMNVEV (reference sequence). Trimming cost V 1 base and J 6 bases, with 6 bases left between them. This CDR3 is built from 13 residues. This clone was observed a single time. Its target is not known. TCRdb's copy holds only in-frame clones and misses some; the assay was immunoSEQ multiplex PCR. The data contain some 150,000 clones, approximately 90% of them singletons. This TCR was sampled from an adult in good health. This chain links TRBV27 with TRBJ1-4; D not certain. Sequencing used peripheral blood, obtained on day 0 of AZD1222 vaccination. The CDR3 sequence is CASSLWVDEKLFF. DNA of the CDR3: TGTGCCAGCAGTTTATGGGTTGATGAAAAACTGTTTTTT.